What follows are 3 T cell receptor beta chains derived from one specimen sequenced in a study of blood T cell repertoires in COVID-19. Sequencing used immunoSEQ multiplex PCR; TCRdb keeps in-frame clones, though not all of them. This table holds 200,000 to 250,000 clones, roughly 85% found once. Specimen: PBMCs or T cells enriched from blood (not recorded which). These receptors were obtained from a man aged 25 to 45 who had recovered from COVID-19.

The V call is TRBV5-1, the J call TRBJ2-1, with 7 bases fitting TRBD2. Trimming took 0 bases from V and 3 from J; bases not matched to a gene: 9. From germline, CDR1 is SGHRS and CDR2 YFSETQ. There are 17 residues in the CDR3. CDR3 loop: CASSLALTSGNYNEQFF. In nucleotides, the CDR3 is TGCGCCAGCAGCTTGGCCTTAACAAGCGGGAACTACAATGAGCAGTTCTTC.

The genes are TRBV7-2 and TRBJ2-3; 7 bases align to TRBD2. CDR1 SGHTA and CDR2 FQGNSA come from the germline V gene. The CDR3 sequence is 17 residues long. J was trimmed by 0 bases and V by 1 base; bases with no gene match: 7. CDR3 amino acids: CASSLVATSASTDTQYF. As DNA, the CDR3 is TGTGCCAGCAGCTTAGTGGCCACTAGCGCGAGCACAGATACGCAGTATTTT.

This clone was observed once. V and J are TRBV9 and TRBJ2-7, with a possible D match to TRBD2 (5 bases). The germline V and J ends were trimmed by 4 bases and 0 bases, with 11 bases remaining between them. The germline CDR1 and CDR2 sequences are SGDLS and YYNGEE. The CDR3 loop spans 14 amino acids. CDR3 nucleotides: TGTGCCAGCAGCCCGCGGACTGGCTCCTACGAGCAGTACTTC. It translates to CASSPRTGSYEQYF.